The 16 T cell receptor beta chains presented below share a single source sample, sequenced in a study of regulatory T cells in long-lasting Graves disease. Regarding time point: newly diagnosed GD, antithyroid drugs for less than 3 months. PBMCs were the source of the RNA used for TCR sequencing. Libraries of TCR beta came from iRepertoire HTBI primers plus Arm-PCR of CDR3 regions. TCRdb reprocessed the multiplex PCR reads via MiXCR and lists one record per CDR3 protein. Of about 530,000 distinct CDR3 sequences listed, about 16% are singletons. These data also formed part of another study, on T cells in Graves' hyperthyroidism and ophthalmopathy.

The specimen comprised peripheral blood mononuclear cells (PBMCs), sampled at new diagnosis, from a patient treated with antithyroid drugs. These receptors were taken from a woman aged 35 to 59 with Graves disease.

This clonotype was picked up a small number of times. The genes are TRBV9 and TRBJ1-4; no firm D call. The germline gives CDR1 SGDLS, CDR2 YYNGEE. V lost 4 bases and J lost 5, with 15 bases in between. This CDR3 is built from 15 residues. CDR3 protein: CASSPQGRENEKLFF. In nucleotides, the CDR3 is TGTGCCAGCAGCCCCCAAGGAAGGGAAAATGAAAAACTGTTTTTT.

This clonotype was recorded many times. This chain connects TRBV18 to TRBJ2-3; D remains ambiguous. The V end was cut by 3 bases, the J end by 1 base, with 5 bases between. CDR3 length: 13 residues. Germline values: CDR1 KGHSH, CDR2 LQKENI. DNA for the CDR3: TGTGCCAGCTCACCGATCGGCACAGATACGCAGTATTTT. Residues: CASSPIGTDTQYF.

This clonotype was found many times. The CDR3, as DNA: TGCGCCAGCAGCGTTAGAGGGCCTAACAATGAGCAGTTCTTC. Its translation is CASSVRGPNNEQFF. The chain couples TRBV5-1 to TRBJ2-1; possible D gene TRBD2, 5 bases. The CDR3 covers 14 residues. Per germline, CDR1 SGHRS and CDR2 YFSETQ. V lost 4 bases to trimming and J lost 5 bases, with 13 bases between them.

This clonotype was recorded many times. The V and J genes are TRBV30 and TRBJ1-1; TRBD1 is a possible D gene (6 bases). Between the trimmed V and J ends, which lost 4 bases and 1 base, there was a span of 13 bases. The V gene's germline CDR1 is GTSNPN and CDR2 SVGIG (reference sequence). This CDR3 region has 14 residues. The CDR3 here is CAWIRGGGNTEAFF. The CDR3, as DNA: TGTGCCTGGATCAGAGGGGGGGGGAACACTGAAGCTTTCTTT.

This clonotype has a count of ten or more. V gene TRBV7-2 combines with J gene TRBJ1-2; the match to TRBD1 covers 9 bases. CDR3 length: 16 amino acids. V dropped 0 bases and J dropped 4; count of bases not matched to a gene: 6. The germline V gene has CDR1 SGHTA and CDR2 FQGNSA. CDR3 DNA sequence: TGTGCCAGCAGCTTAGCAAACAGGGGGCTGAGCTATGGCTACACCTTC. It translates to CASSLANRGLSYGYTF. The variable domain in full, with the rest retrieved from reference TRBV7-2 and TRBJ1-2, is GAGVSQSPSNKVTEKGKDVELRCDPISGHTALYWYRQSLGQGLEFLIYFQGNSAPDKSGLPSDRFSAERTGGSVSTLTIQRTQQEDSAVYLCASSLANRGLSYGYTFGSGTRLTVV.

The CDR3 DNA is TGTGCCAGCAGTTTACTAGGAGGGGGGGATGAAAAACTGTTTTTT. Protein sequence: CASSLLGGGDEKLFF. The chain couples TRBV12-3 or TRBV12-4 to TRBJ1-4; D possibly corresponds to TRBD1 (6 bases). The length of the CDR3 is 15 residues. The germline V and J ends were trimmed by 2 bases and 6 bases, with 13 bases remaining between them.

This clonotype was counted only a few times. The chain uses TRBV6-4 and TRBJ2-2; either TRBD1 or TRBD2 may supply D (5 bases each). This CDR3 comprises 14 residues. Trimming removed 0 bases at V and 4 bases at J, with 6 bases between. Looked up from germline, CDR1 is MRHNA and CDR2 is SNTAGT. CDR3 region: CASSDSGTTGELFF. CDR3 DNA sequence: TGTGCCAGCAGTGACTCCGGGACCACCGGGGAGCTGTTTTTT.

In its sample, this clonotype was seen many times. CDR3 sequence reads: CASSQGAPSGQYF. CDR3 nucleotides: TGTGCCAGCAGCCAAGGGGCGCCCTCGGGACAGTACTTC. V and J are TRBV3-1 and TRBJ2-7; maybe TRBD2 (5 bases). Trimming stripped 1 base from V and 10 bases from J, with 14 bases between. Looked up from germline, CDR1 is LGHDT and CDR2 is YNNKEL (reference sequence). The CDR3 sequence is 13 residues long.

The chain has TRBV7-9 and TRBJ2-3, with 8 nucleotides matching TRBD1. Germline CDR1 SEHNR, CDR2 FQNEAQ (reference sequence). CDR3 length: 15 residues. The junction had 3 bases not matched to a gene; V was cut back by 3 bases and J by 1 base. The CDR3 loop is CASSFGTGRTDTQYF. The DNA of the CDR3 is TGTGCCAGCAGCTTCGGGACAGGACGCACAGATACGCAGTATTTT.

The chain is built from TRBV13 and TRBJ2-5; 9 bases line up with TRBD2. CDR1 and CDR2 from the germline V gene are PRHDT and FYEKMQ (reference sequence). This CDR3 is built from 16 residues. With V trimmed by 5 bases and J by 2 bases, 9 bases remained unmatched. CDR3 protein: CASSQTLRGGQETQYF. CDR3 sequence (DNA): TGTGCCAGCAGCCAAACTTTGCGGGGGGGTCAAGAGACCCAGTACTTC.

This clonotype was counted many times. The chain is built from TRBV12-3 or TRBV12-4 and TRBJ2-2; 10 bases match TRBD2. The trim removed 7 bases at V and 3 bases at J, leaving 8 bases unmatched. The CDR3 loop spans 16 amino acids. Here the CDR3 DNA reads TGTGCCAGCATCCTACGAGCGGGGGGGGACACCGGGGAGCTGTTTTTT. Translating it yields CASILRAGGDTGELFF.

This clonotype was seen ten or more times. This chain connects TRBV5-1 to TRBJ1-5; unclear D gene. This CDR3 contains 15 residues. CDR1 and CDR2 (germline): SGHRS, YFSETQ. Trimming stripped 4 bases from V and 0 bases from J, with 11 bases between. The CDR3: CASSTDGYSNQPQHF. The CDR3 DNA reads as TGCGCCAGCAGCACGGACGGGTATAGCAATCAGCCCCAGCATTTT.

This clonotype was picked up one time. The CDR3 region has the DNA TGTGCCAGCAGCTTCAGGGGGGCTAGCGGGGGGGGCTATGAGCAGTTCTTC. Residues: CASSFRGASGGGYEQFF. The chain employs TRBV6-5 and TRBJ2-1; 12 nucleotides line up with TRBD2. Per the germline V gene, CDR1 is MNHEY and CDR2 is SVGAGI. With V trimmed by 6 bases and J by 8 bases, 14 bases remained unmatched. This CDR3 has 17 amino acids.

The chain employs TRBV29-1 and TRBJ1-2; tentatively, D is TRBD1 (6 bases). V was pared by 4 bases and J by 4 bases, with 25 bases between. Germline V gene lookup returns CDR1 SQVTM and CDR2 ANQGSEA. This CDR3 contains 17 residues. The CDR3 sequence is CSVGVRAGATRFYGYTF. CDR3 in DNA: TGCAGCGTTGGAGTCAGGGCAGGGGCTACCAGGTTCTATGGCTACACCTTC.

V is TRBV14 and J is TRBJ1-3; 7 bases match TRBD1. Germline assignment: CDR1 SGHDN and CDR2 FVKESK. The CDR3 covers 15 residues. The J segment lost 11 bases and the V segment lost 5 bases, leaving 15 bases of the junction unmatched. CDR3 protein: CASSTPGTDRTAIYF. DNA of the CDR3: TGTGCCAGCAGCACCCCCGGGACAGATAGAACGGCCATATATTTT.

In this sample, this clonotype turned up a few times. The V call is TRBV12-5, the J call TRBJ2-1, with D perhaps given as TRBD1 or TRBD2 (7 bases each). Trimming pared 0 bases from V and 5 bases from J, leaving 20 bases between. Looked up from germline, CDR1 is LGHNT and CDR2 is FRNRAP. There are 18 residues in the CDR3. The CDR3 DNA sequence: TGTGCTAGTGGTTTGGTTGGTTTTGTGACAGGGAGGGACAATGAGCAGTTCTTC. It is translated as CASGLVGFVTGRDNEQFF. The full variable domain, its missing parts supplied by reference TRBV12-5 and TRBJ2-1, is DARVTQTPRHKVTEMGQEVTMRCQPILGHNTVFWYRQTMMQGLELLAYFRNRAPLDDSGMPKDRFSAEMPDATLATLKIQPSEPRDSAVYFCASGLVGFVTGRDNEQFFGPGTRLTVL.